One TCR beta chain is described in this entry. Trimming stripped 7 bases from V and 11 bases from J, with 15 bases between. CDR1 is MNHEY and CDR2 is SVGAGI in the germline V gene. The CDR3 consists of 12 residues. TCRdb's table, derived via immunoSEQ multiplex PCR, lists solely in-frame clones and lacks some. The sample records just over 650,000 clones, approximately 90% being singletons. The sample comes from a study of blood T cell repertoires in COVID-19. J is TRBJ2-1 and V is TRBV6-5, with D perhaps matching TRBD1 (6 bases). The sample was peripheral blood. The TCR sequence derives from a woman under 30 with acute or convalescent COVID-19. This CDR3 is CASNVLGGQQFF. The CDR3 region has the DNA TGTGCCAGCAACGTACTAGGGGGACAGCAGTTCTTC.